This T cell receptor (beta chain) was identified during a study of response to subunit inactivated influenza vaccine. Each CDR3 protein gets one entry after TCRdb re-called the RT-PCR reads with MiXCR. The sample records about 180,000 distinct CDR3 sequences, around 9% being singletons. V lost 3 bases and J lost 1, with 9 bases in between. Germline V CDR1 and CDR2: DFQATT, SNEGSKA (reference sequence). CDR3 length equals 13 residues. This clonotype was recorded at least ten times. Here the sequenced sample was non-naive T cells sorted from PBMCs, taken on the day of vaccination. This receptor was obtained from a man in his fifties who received an inactivated influenza vaccine. The chain carries TRBV20-1 and TRBJ1-2; no clear D gene. The chain's CDR3 is CSASSGNNYGYTF. CDR3 DNA sequence: TGCAGTGCTAGTAGCGGGAATAACTATGGCTACACCTTC.